One and the same sample provided the 27 T cell receptor beta chains below, sequenced in a study of post-analysis software for immune sequencing data. Built from TCR beta cDNA, the libraries had unique molecular identifiers in them. TCRdb reanalysed the PCR reads using MiXCR and keeps one entry per CDR3 protein. The table has under 200,000 distinct CDR3 sequences, approximately 35% seen once; the top ten hold 25% to 35%. The sample consisted of blood, taken after autologous hematopoietic stem cell transplantation. These receptors all stem from a girl between 10 and 17 years old with multiple sclerosis.

V gene TRBV10-3 combines with J gene TRBJ2-2, with 11 bases that match TRBD2. V lost 11 bases to trimming and J lost 6 bases; unmatched junction nucleotides: 8. The CDR3 has 14 amino acids. Germline V lookup: CDR1 ENHRY, CDR2 SYGVKD. CDR3 DNA: TGTGCCGCCCACGGACTAGCGGGTTCCGGGGAGCTGTTTTTT. Translating gives CAAHGLAGSGELFF.

The chain uses TRBV7-9 and TRBJ2-1; a possible D gene is TRBD2 (6 bases). This CDR3 region has 15 residues. V lost 8 bases and J lost 5, with 19 bases in between. CDR1 and CDR2 from the germline V gene are SEHNR and FQNEAQ (reference sequence). Here the CDR3 DNA reads TGTGCCAGCGAGGAAAACGTGGGACTGAACAATGAGCAGTTCTTC. Residues: CASEENVGLNNEQFF.

In this sample, this clonotype turned up a few times. V gene TRBV2 combines with J gene TRBJ2-6, with 8 bases aligning to TRBD1. Unmatched junction bases numbered 3, after V lost 5 bases and J lost 15 bases. Germline lookup yields CDR1 SNHLY and CDR2 FYNNEI. This CDR3 has 11 residues. In DNA form, the CDR3 reads TGTGCCAGCAGTTTGGACAGGGACCTGACTTTC. As protein: CASSLDRDLTF.

The chain combines TRBV9 with TRBJ2-4; D ambiguous. Trimming took 3 bases from V and 0 from J, leaving 10 bases between them. The CDR3 is made up of 15 amino acids. Germline V gives CDR1 SGDLS, CDR2 YYNGEE. CDR3 residues: CASSEDGIAKNIQYF. The CDR3 DNA follows: TGTGCCAGCAGCGAGGATGGAATAGCCAAAAACATTCAGTACTTC.

This clonotype was found a few times. The rearrangement uses TRBV5-5 and TRBJ1-3; no clear D. Between the trimmed V and J ends, which lost 0 bases and 3 bases, there was a span of 7 bases. The CDR3 has 14 residues. Germline V gene data show CDR1 as SGHKS and CDR2 as YYEKEE (reference sequence). The CDR3 loop is CASSLATHGNTIYF. The CDR3 coding sequence is TGTGCCAGCAGCTTGGCGACCCATGGAAACACCATATATTTT.

V gene TRBV5-1 combines with J gene TRBJ2-1; 10 bases line up with TRBD1. Germline assignment: CDR1 SGHRS and CDR2 YFSETQ. Trimming removed 4 bases from V and 2 bases from J; junction bases left unmatched: 3. The CDR3 consists of 15 residues. This CDR3 reads CASSPGQGTYNEQFF. The DNA for the CDR3 is TGCGCCAGCAGCCCGGGACAGGGGACCTACAATGAGCAGTTCTTC.

This clonotype was found a few times. This rearrangement joins TRBV5-1 to TRBJ2-7; D may be TRBD2 (7 bases). The V end was cut by 2 bases, the J end by 2 bases, with 11 bases between. CDR3 length equals 14 residues. The V gene's germline CDR1 is SGHRS and CDR2 YFSETQ. The CDR3 nucleotides are TGCGCCAGCAGCTTTGAGGGGGGGACCTACGAGCAGTACTTC. Its protein product is CASSFEGGTYEQYF.

This rearrangement joins TRBV24-1 to TRBJ1-2; unclear D gene. CDR1 and CDR2 (germline): KGHDR, SFDVKD. V gave up 3 bases and J gave up 4 bases, with 8 bases separating them. This CDR3 spans 13 amino acids. The CDR3 sequence: CATSDPPSYGYTF. DNA for the CDR3: TGTGCCACCAGTGATCCCCCGAGCTATGGCTACACCTTC.

The chain recombines TRBV12-3 or TRBV12-4 with TRBJ2-5; D call uncertain. Trimming pared 3 bases from V and 6 bases from J, leaving 14 bases between. The CDR3 loop spans 14 amino acids. CDR3 residues: CASSFNPGLQTQYF. CDR3 nucleotide sequence: TGTGCCAGCAGTTTTAATCCTGGCCTTCAGACCCAGTACTTC.

This clonotype was picked up many times. This sequence joins TRBV29-1 and TRBJ2-7; 7 nucleotides agree with TRBD1. This CDR3 is 11 amino acids long. With V trimmed by 7 bases and J by 5 bases, 5 bases remained unmatched. CDR1 is SQVTM, CDR2 ANQGSEA, per germline. The CDR3 protein is CSAGTVDEQYF. In DNA form, the CDR3 reads TGCAGCGCAGGGACAGTGGACGAGCAGTACTTC.

The rearrangement uses TRBV5-1 and TRBJ2-7; 7 nucleotides agree with TRBD2. Losses at the gene ends were 3 bases for V and 0 bases for J; bases not matched to a gene: 6. Germline CDR1 and CDR2: SGHRS and YFSETQ. The CDR3 covers 15 residues. The CDR3 is CASSSGLGSSYEQYF. DNA of the CDR3: TGCGCCAGCAGCTCTGGACTAGGGAGCTCCTACGAGCAGTACTTC.

The gene calls are TRBV20-1 and TRBJ2-7, with TRBD1 matching 8 bases. V lost 7 bases and J lost 7; bases outside the gene matches: 9. The CDR3 runs 12 residues. CDR1 is DFQATT and CDR2 is SNEGSKA in the germline V gene (reference sequence). The CDR3 DNA reads as TGCAGTGTTAGTGGACAGGGTCGGGAGCAGTACTTC. It translates to CSVSGQGREQYF.

Comment on this clonotype: A read error is possible here, since a much larger clone lies one base away. Without the conserved terminal phenylalanine or tryptophan, this CDR3 likely stems from a read error. This chain joins TRBV29-1 and TRBJ2-1, with 13 bases aligning to TRBD2. J gave up 8 bases and V 7 bases, and 5 bases lay outside the gene matches. The CDR3 runs to 13 residues. Germline values: CDR1 SQVTM, CDR2 ANQGSEA. In DNA form, the CDR3 reads TGCAGCGCTGGGACTAGCGGGGCCGATGAGCAGTTCGTC. Its protein is CSAGTSGADEQFV.

This chain joins TRBV5-1 and TRBJ1-2; 8 bases align to TRBD1. J gave up 6 bases and V 7 bases, and 8 bases lay outside the gene matches. Germline-derived CDR1 and CDR2 are SGHRS and YFSETQ. The CDR3 runs 13 residues. CDR3 protein: CASGKDREDGYTF. CDR3 nucleotide sequence: TGCGCCAGCGGGAAGGACAGGGAGGATGGCTACACCTTC. Full variable domain (remainder filled in from reference TRBV5-1 and TRBJ1-2): KAGVTQTPRYLIKTRGQQVTLSCSPISGHRSVSWYQQTPGQGLQFLFEYFSETQRNKGNFPGRFSGRQFSNSRSEMNVSTLELGDSALYLCASGKDREDGYTFGSGTRLTVV.

This clonotype was seen a few times. The chain couples TRBV18 to TRBJ1-2; unclear D gene. The CDR3 has 15 residues. Germline V gene lookup returns CDR1 KGHSH and CDR2 LQKENI. The V end was cut by 3 bases, the J end by 1 base, with 12 bases between. Here the CDR3 reads CASSPTNSVNYGYTF. The CDR3 coding sequence is TGTGCCAGCTCACCCACAAATAGTGTTAACTATGGCTACACCTTC.

V and J are TRBV24-1 and TRBJ2-1; 8 bases are shared with TRBD2. There are 17 residues in the CDR3. Trimming removed 3 bases from V and 0 bases from J; junction bases left unmatched: 6. Germline V CDR1 and CDR2: KGHDR, SFDVKD. The CDR3 protein is CATSDPSSGSSYNEQFF. Here the CDR3 DNA reads TGTGCCACCAGTGATCCTTCCAGCGGGAGCTCCTACAATGAGCAGTTCTTC.

CDR3 nucleotides: TGTGCCAGCAGTGGACTAGCGGGAGTAGATACGCAGTATTTT. Its protein product is CASSGLAGVDTQYF. The V and J genes are TRBV6-4 and TRBJ2-3; TRBD2 matches at 12 bases. CDR1 and CDR2 (germline): MRHNA, SNTAGT. V shed 4 bases, J shed 5 bases, and the junction held 1 base outside the gene matches. The CDR3 is made up of 14 amino acids.

This clonotype occurred many times. The chain joins TRBV24-1 to TRBJ2-5; 8 bases are shared with TRBD1. Trimming at V came to 4 bases and at J to 2 bases, leaving 5 bases not matched to a gene. The CDR3 consists of 15 residues. CDR1 KGHDR and CDR2 SFDVKD come from the germline V gene. The CDR3 region is CATSDRGQGQETQYF. The DNA of the CDR3 is TGTGCCACCAGTGACCGAGGACAGGGACAAGAGACCCAGTACTTC.

This clonotype has a handful of counts. The rearrangement joins TRBV6-2 or TRBV6-3 to TRBJ2-6; D is possibly TRBD1 (5 bases). Germline CDR1 is MNHEY and CDR2 is SVGEGT. This CDR3 contains 15 residues. V dropped 4 bases and J dropped 1 base, with 8 bases sitting between them. CDR3 protein: CASSFRVSGANVLTF. As DNA, the CDR3 is TGTGCCAGCAGTTTCAGGGTTTCTGGGGCCAACGTCCTGACTTTC.

A few counts support this clonotype. The chain recombines TRBV4-1 with TRBJ1-1; no reliable D call. The CDR3 consists of 15 residues. The V and J ends lost 0 bases and 8 bases respectively, with 16 bases between them. The germline V gene has CDR1 MGHRA and CDR2 YSYEKL. The CDR3 reads CASSQDRRGREEAFF. CDR3 coding DNA: TGCGCCAGCAGCCAAGATCGGCGAGGGAGGGAAGAAGCTTTCTTT.

This clonotype was detected once. This chain links TRBV5-6 with TRBJ2-1, with D unclear. Trimming removed 0 bases at V and 9 bases at J, with 7 bases between. CDR1 and CDR2 (germline): SGHDT, YYEEEE. The CDR3 contains 12 residues. CDR3 amino acids: CASSLVTSEQFF. The CDR3 DNA sequence: TGTGCCAGCAGCTTGGTGACTTCTGAGCAGTTCTTC.

V gene TRBV7-9 combines with J gene TRBJ1-2; possibly TRBD1 for D (6 bases). The V end was cut by 4 bases, the J end by 4 bases, with 13 bases between. The length of the CDR3 is 14 residues. Germline-derived CDR1 and CDR2 are SEHNR and FQNEAQ (reference sequence). The CDR3 here is CASSSLRGSYGYTF. The CDR3 coding sequence is TGTGCCAGCAGCTCCCTCAGGGGATCCTATGGCTACACCTTC.

This clonotype was counted only a few times. The rearrangement links TRBV20-1 to TRBJ2-3; 11 nucleotides line up with TRBD1. J lost 0 bases, V lost 5 bases, and 7 bases had no gene match. CDR3 size: 16 residues. Germline V lookup: CDR1 DFQATT, CDR2 SNEGSKA (reference sequence). The CDR3: CSAPRTGGQSTDTQYF. CDR3 in DNA: TGCAGTGCTCCCCGGACAGGGGGCCAAAGCACAGATACGCAGTATTTT.

A few counts support this clonotype. This chain joins TRBV18 and TRBJ2-2, with 14 bases identical to TRBD2. The CDR3 is 16 amino acids. Germline values: CDR1 KGHSH, CDR2 LQKENI. V shed 4 bases, J shed 3 bases, and the junction held 1 base outside the gene matches. The CDR3 here is CASSLGLAGDTGELFF. The CDR3 nucleotides read TGTGCCAGCTCACTGGGACTAGCGGGAGACACCGGGGAGCTGTTTTTT.

This clonotype was counted between two and nine times. The chain combines TRBV25-1 with TRBJ2-7; the D gene could be TRBD1 or TRBD2 (5 bases each). Germline assignment: CDR1 MGHDK and CDR2 SYGVNS. V lost 2 bases and J 3 bases, leaving 14 bases between the germline ends. The CDR3 runs 15 residues. Here the CDR3 DNA reads TGTGCCAGCAGTGAAGGGGAGACAGTCCTCTACGAGCAGTACTTC. Amino acid sequence: CASSEGETVLYEQYF.

The chain is built from TRBV2 and TRBJ2-3; a weak D match, TRBD2 (6 bases). The CDR3 is 13 amino acids. The V end lost 3 bases, the J end lost 8 bases, and 12 bases lay between the germline ends. The germline V gene encodes CDR1 SNHLY and CDR2 FYNNEI. CDR3: CASSEGGSGTQYF. The CDR3 DNA follows: TGTGCCAGCAGTGAGGGGGGAAGCGGTACGCAGTATTTT.

In the case of this clonotype: A read error may produce the germline difference seen at one junction end. The J gene is TRBJ2-5, the V gene TRBV6-2 or TRBV6-3; D gene ambiguous. The CDR3 is 13 amino acids. CDR1 MNHEY and CDR2 SVGEGT come from the germline V gene. CDR3 in DNA: TGTGCCAGCAGCCCCGGACCCCAAGAGACCCGGTACTTC. Its protein is CASSPGPQETRYF.